This TCR beta chain was profiled in a study of T cells in Graves' hyperthyroidism and ophthalmopathy. Study as a whole: The authors collected peripheral blood at initial diagnosis, before any treatment. The study, taken as a whole, reports: Blood samples included most of the expanded thyroid clonotypes exceeding 0.001.

V was shortened by 1 base and J by 6 bases, with 9 bases between the two germline ends. The CDR3 spans 12 residues. Germline CDR1 reads SQVTM; CDR2 reads ANQGSEA. Exclusion followed for patients with uncontrolled infection, other autoimmune disease, pregnancy or lactation. Amplification targeted TCR beta CDR3 regions from RNA transcripts. In the first-round RT-PCR of the TCR CDR3, the HTBI primer set was used. TCRdb reprocessed the multiplex PCR reads via MiXCR and lists one record per CDR3 protein. The table has 400,000 to 600,000 distinct CDR3 sequences, less than 25% seen once; the top ten hold roughly 29%. To note about this clonotype: Antigen specificity is unknown. This may stem from a read error, because a much larger clone lies one nucleotide away. The CDR3 ends on some other residue instead of the conserved phenylalanine or tryptophan, so this is likely a read error.

The sequence was obtained from a man between 18 and 29 years old with Graves' hyperthyroidism. The chain combines TRBV29-1 with TRBJ1-1; D is possibly TRBD1 (5 bases). Sequencing was performed on blood. The CDR3 here is CSVEGTKSEAFV. DNA of the CDR3: TGCAGCGTTGAAGGGACAAAATCTGAAGCTTTCGTT.